This T cell receptor beta chain appears in the sequencing data of a study of T cells expressing NK-cell markers. In the study overall: Sorted CD3+CD56+NKG2C+, CD3+CD56+NKG2C- and CD3+CD56-NKG2C+ T cells supplied TCR beta repertoires.

In regard to this clonotype: Antigen specificity is unknown.

This CDR3 spans 15 amino acids. CDR1 and CDR2 from the germline V gene are MNHEY and SMNVEV (reference sequence). Study conclusions and caveats: These clonotypes additionally ranked first within the CD3+CD56-NKG2C+ fraction of a few donors.

Each CDR3 protein gets one entry in TCRdb, which reprocessed the 5' RACE reads and gives no DNA. The sample yields a few hundred thousand distinct CDR3 sequences, of which the top ten take up 0.39%. The V call is TRBV27, the J call TRBJ2-2. The sequence was obtained from a young man in good health. Sequences were obtained from blood T cells: a sorted CD56 or NKG2C T cell subset, CD4+ or CD8+ T cells, or bulk PBMC T cells (not recorded which). The CDR3 sequence is CASRRVTANTGELFF.